The present T cell receptor (beta chain) was sequenced within a study of Ad26.COV2.S vaccination and SARS-CoV-2 variants. On the study more broadly: In the study, Ad26.COV2.S was injected intramuscularly once, or twice 56 days apart. Broader study findings: The study found higher spike-specific TCR breadth in vaccine than placebo recipients.

Noted treatment: about 20 received Ad26.COV2.S at low or high dose, single or two shots; 5 received placebo; per-sample allocation not given. Day 63 after the first injection of vaccine or placebo was the sampling time. CDR1 and CDR2 from the germline V gene are SGHTA and FQGNSA. The V end was cut by 6 bases, the J end by 1 base, with 12 bases between. The CDR3 extends over 14 amino acids. Clones were read by immunoSEQ multiplex PCR, and TCRdb kept only the in-frame ones, dropping some. This repertoire shows about 350,000 clones, around 84% found once; its top ten account for around 3%. About this clone itself: Antigen specificity is unknown.

The gene calls are TRBV7-2 and TRBJ1-2; D gene unclear. Sequencing was performed on peripheral blood, taken in a trial of Ad26.COV2.S vaccine versus placebo. The receptor's source is a person between 18 and 65 years old who received the Ad26.COV2.S COVID-19 vaccine or a placebo. CDR3: CASRRRTDNYGYTF. CDR3 nucleotide sequence: TGTGCCAGCAGACGGAGGACTGATAACTATGGCTACACCTTC.